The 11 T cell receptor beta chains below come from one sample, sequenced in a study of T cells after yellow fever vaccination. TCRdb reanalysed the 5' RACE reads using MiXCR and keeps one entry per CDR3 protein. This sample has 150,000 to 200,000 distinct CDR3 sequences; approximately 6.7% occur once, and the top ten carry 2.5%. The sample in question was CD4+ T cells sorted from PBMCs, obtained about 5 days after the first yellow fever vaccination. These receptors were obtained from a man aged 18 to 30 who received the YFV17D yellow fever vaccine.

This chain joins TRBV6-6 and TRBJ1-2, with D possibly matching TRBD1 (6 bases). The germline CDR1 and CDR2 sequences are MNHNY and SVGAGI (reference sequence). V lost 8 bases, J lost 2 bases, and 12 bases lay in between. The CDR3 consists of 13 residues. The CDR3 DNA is TGTGCCAGCGGGGGGCAAAGGAACTATGGCTACACCTTC. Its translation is CASGGQRNYGYTF.

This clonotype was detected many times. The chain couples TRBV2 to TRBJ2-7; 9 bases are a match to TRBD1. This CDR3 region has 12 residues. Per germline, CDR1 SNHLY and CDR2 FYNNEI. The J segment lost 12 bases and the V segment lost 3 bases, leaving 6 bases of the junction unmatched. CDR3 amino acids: CASSEGTGYVYF. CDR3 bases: TGTGCCAGCAGTGAGGGGACAGGGTACGTGTACTTC.

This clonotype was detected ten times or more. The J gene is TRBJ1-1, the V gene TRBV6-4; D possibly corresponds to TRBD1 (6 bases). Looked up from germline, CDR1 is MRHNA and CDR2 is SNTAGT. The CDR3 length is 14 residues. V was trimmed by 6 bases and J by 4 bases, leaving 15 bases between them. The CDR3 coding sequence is TGTGCCAGCAGCGTTGACAGGATGGGCACTGAAGCTTTCTTT. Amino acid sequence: CASSVDRMGTEAFF.

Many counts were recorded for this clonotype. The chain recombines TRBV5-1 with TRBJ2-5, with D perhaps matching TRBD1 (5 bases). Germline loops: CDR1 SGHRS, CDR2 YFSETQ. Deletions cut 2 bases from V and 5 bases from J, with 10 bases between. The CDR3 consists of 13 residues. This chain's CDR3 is CASSLLPGETQYF. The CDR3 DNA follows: TGCGCCAGCAGCTTACTTCCAGGGGAGACCCAGTACTTC.

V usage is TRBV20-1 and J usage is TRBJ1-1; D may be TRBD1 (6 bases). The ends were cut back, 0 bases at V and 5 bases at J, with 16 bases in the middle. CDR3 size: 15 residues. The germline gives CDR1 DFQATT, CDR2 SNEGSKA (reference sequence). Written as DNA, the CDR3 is TGCAGTGCTAGAGATTTTGGAGGGGGAGGAACTGAAGCTTTCTTT. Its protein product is CSARDFGGGGTEAFF.

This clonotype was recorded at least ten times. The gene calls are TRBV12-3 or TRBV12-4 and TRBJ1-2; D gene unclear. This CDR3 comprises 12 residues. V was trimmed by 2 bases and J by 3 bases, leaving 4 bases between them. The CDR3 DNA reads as TGTGCCAGCAGTTTACAGGACTATGGCTACACCTTC. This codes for CASSLQDYGYTF.

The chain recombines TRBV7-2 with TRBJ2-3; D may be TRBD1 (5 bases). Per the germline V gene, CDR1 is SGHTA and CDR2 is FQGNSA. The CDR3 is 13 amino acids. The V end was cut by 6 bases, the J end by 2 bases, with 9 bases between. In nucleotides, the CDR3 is TGTGCCAGCAGGGCCAGGGTCACAGATACGCAGTATTTT. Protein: CASRARVTDTQYF.

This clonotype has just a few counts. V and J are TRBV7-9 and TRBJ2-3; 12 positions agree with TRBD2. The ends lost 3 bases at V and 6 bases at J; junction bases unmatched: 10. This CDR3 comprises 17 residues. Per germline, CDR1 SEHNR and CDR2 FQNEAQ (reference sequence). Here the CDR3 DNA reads TGTGCCAGCAGCTTGAGCCGGACTAGCGGGGACTCCGATACGCAGTATTTT. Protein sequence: CASSLSRTSGDSDTQYF.

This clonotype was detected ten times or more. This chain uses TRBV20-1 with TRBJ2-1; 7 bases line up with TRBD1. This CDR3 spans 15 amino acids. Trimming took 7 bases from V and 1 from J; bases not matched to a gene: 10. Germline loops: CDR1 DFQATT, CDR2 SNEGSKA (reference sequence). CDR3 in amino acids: CSGVAGTVSYNEQFF. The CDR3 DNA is TGCAGTGGCGTAGCCGGGACAGTTTCCTACAATGAGCAGTTCTTC.

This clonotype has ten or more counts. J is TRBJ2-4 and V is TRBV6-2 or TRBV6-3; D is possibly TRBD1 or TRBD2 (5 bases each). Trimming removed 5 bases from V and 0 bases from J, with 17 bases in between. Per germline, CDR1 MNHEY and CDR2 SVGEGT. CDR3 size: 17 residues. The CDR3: CASSNTGTYVAKNIQYF. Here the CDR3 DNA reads TGTGCCAGCAGTAATACCGGGACGTACGTAGCCAAAAACATTCAGTACTTC.

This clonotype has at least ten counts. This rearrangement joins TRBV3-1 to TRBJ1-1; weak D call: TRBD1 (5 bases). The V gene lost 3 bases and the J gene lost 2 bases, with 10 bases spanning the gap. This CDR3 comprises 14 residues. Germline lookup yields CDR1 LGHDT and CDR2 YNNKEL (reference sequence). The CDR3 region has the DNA TGTGCCAGCAGCCATTATGGGGGTAACACTGAAGCTTTCTTT. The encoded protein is CASSHYGGNTEAFF.